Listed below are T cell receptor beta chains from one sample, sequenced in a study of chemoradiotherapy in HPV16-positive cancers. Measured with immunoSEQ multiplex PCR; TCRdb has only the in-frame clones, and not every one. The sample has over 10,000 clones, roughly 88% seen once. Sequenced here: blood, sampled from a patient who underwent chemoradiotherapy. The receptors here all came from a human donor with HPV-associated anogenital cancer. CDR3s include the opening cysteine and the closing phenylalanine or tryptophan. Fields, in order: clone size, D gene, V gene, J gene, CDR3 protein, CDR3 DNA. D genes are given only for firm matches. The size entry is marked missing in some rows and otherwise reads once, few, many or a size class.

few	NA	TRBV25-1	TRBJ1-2	CASSDSGGPWGYTF	TGTGCCAGCAGTGACTCGGGTGGTCCTTGGGGCTACACCTTC
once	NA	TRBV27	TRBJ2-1	CASTPFEGYNEQFF	TGTGCCAGCACCCCTTTTGAGGGGTACAATGAGCAGTTCTTC
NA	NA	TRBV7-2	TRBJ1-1	CASSSYSFGEAFF	TGTGCCAGCAGCTCCTACAGCTTTGGTGAAGCTTTCTTT
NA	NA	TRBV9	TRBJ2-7	CASSQSLDEAYEQYF	TGTGCCAGCAGCCAGAGTCTGGACGAGGCTTACGAGCAGTACTTC
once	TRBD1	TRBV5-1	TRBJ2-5	CASSLGTGAGETQYF	TGCGCCAGCAGCTTGGGGACAGGGGCAGGAGAGACCCAGTACTTC
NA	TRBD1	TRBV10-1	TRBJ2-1	CASKRQGARNEQFF	TGCGCCAGCAAGAGACAGGGGGCGCGTAATGAGCAGTTCTTC
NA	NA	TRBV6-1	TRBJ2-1	CASSEVGGSSYNEQFF	TGTGCCAGCAGTGAAGTTGGGGGGAGCTCCTACAATGAGCAGTTCTTC
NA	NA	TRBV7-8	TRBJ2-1	CASSLKFAANNEQFF	TGTGCCAGCAGCTTAAAGTTCGCAGCTAACAATGAGCAGTTCTTC
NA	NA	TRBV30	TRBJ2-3	CAWKQGQASSTDTQYF	TGTGCCTGGAAACAAGGGCAGGCCTCTAGCACAGATACGCAGTATTTT
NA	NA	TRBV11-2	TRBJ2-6	CASSPGRTGANVLTF	TGTGCCAGCAGCCCAGGGAGAACTGGGGCCAACGTCCTGACTTTC
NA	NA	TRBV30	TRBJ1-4	CAWSGLGGLNEKLFF	TGTGCCTGGAGTGGACTTGGGGGGCTTAATGAAAAACTGTTTTTT
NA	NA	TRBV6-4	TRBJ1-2	CASSDSTGGGYTF	TGTGCCAGCAGTGACTCGACGGGGGGCGGCTACACCTTC
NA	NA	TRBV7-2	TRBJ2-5	CASSPARGGETQYF	TGTGCCAGCAGCCCGGCGCGGGGTGGTGAGACCCAGTACTTC
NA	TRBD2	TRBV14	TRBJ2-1	CASSQDDRAGGGEQFF	TGTGCCAGCAGCCAAGACGATCGAGCGGGGGGGGGTGAGCAGTTCTTC
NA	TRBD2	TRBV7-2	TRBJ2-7	CASSFTSGEYEQYF	TGTGCCAGCAGCTTTACTAGCGGGGAGTACGAGCAGTACTTC
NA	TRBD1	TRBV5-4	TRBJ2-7	CASSPRTGTVEQYF	TGTGCCAGCAGCCCGCGCACCGGGACAGTTGAGCAGTACTTC
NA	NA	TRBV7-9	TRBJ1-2	CASSSDGGYGYTF	TGTGCCAGCAGCTCCGACGGTGGCTATGGCTACACCTTC
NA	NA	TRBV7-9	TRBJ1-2	CASSQDSFYGYTF	TGTGCCAGCAGCCAAGACAGTTTCTATGGCTACACCTTC
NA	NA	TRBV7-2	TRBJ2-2	CASSLRGATGELFF	TGTGCCAGCAGCTTACGGGGGGCCACCGGGGAGCTGTTTTTT
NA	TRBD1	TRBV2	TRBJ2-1	CASSGTGNYNEQFF	TGTGCCAGCAGCGGGACAGGGAACTACAATGAGCAGTTCTTC
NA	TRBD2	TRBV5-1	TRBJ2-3	CASSLPGLAGGITDTQYF	TGCGCCAGCAGCTTGCCGGGACTAGCGGGGGGTATCACAGATACGCAGTATTTT
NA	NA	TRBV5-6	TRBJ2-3	CASSLEGYADTQYF	TGTGCCAGCAGCTTGGAAGGATACGCAGATACGCAGTATTTT
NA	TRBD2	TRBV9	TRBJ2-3	CASNSGQDTQYF	TGTGCCAGCAATAGCGGGCAAGATACGCAGTATTTT
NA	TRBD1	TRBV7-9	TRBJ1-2	CASSQDRAGYTF	TGTGCCAGCAGCCAGGACAGGGCCGGCTACACCTTC
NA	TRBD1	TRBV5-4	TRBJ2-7	CASSKDRGGYEQYF	TGTGCCAGCAGCAAGGACAGGGGCGGTTACGAGCAGTACTTC
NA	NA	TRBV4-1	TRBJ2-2	CASSQVLAANTGELFF	TGCGCCAGCAGCCAAGTCCTAGCAGCGAACACCGGGGAGCTGTTTTTT
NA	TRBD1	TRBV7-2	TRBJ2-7	CASSLASKGAFLYEQYF	TGTGCCAGCAGCTTAGCGTCGAAGGGGGCTTTTCTCTACGAGCAGTACTTC
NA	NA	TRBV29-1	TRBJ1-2	CSVDRDPGDGYTF	TGCAGCGTTGACCGAGACCCGGGGGATGGCTACACCTTC
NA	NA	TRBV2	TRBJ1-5	CASSVIGVNQPQHF	TGTGCCAGCAGTGTGATAGGGGTCAATCAGCCCCAGCATTTT
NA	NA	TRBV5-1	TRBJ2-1	CASSLGQGTYNEQFF	TGCGCCAGCAGCTTGGGGCAGGGGACCTACAATGAGCAGTTCTTC
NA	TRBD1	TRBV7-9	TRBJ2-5	CASSSHGTGEETQYF	TGTGCCAGCAGCTCTCACGGGACAGGGGAAGAGACCCAGTACTTC
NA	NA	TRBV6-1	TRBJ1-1	CASSEVNTEAFF	TGTGCCAGCAGTGAGGTGAACACTGAAGCTTTCTTT
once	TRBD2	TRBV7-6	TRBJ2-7	CASSLDIPSGGSNEQYF	TGTGCCAGCAGCTTAGATATCCCTAGCGGGGGGTCCAACGAGCAGTACTTC
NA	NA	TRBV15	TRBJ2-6	CATSSHSRESGANVLTF	TGTGCCACCAGCAGTCATTCCAGGGAGTCTGGGGCCAACGTCCTGACTTTC
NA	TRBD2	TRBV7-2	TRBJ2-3	CASSPRSGGASTDTQYF	TGTGCCAGCAGCCCTAGGTCGGGGGGGGCTAGCACAGATACGCAGTATTTT
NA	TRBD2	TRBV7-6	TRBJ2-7	CASSVRLAGGEQYF	TGTGCCAGCAGCGTTCGACTAGCGGGGGGCGAGCAGTACTTC
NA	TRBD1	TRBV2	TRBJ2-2	CASSGQGRDTGELFF	TGTGCCAGCAGCGGACAGGGGCGCGACACCGGGGAGCTGTTTTTT
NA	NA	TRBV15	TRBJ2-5	CATSRGGQGTQYF	TGTGCCACCAGCAGAGGAGGGCAAGGGACCCAGTACTTC
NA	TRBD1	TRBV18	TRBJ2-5	CASSPGTEQETQYF	TGTGCCAGCTCACCAGGGACAGAACAAGAGACCCAGTACTTC
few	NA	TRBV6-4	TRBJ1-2	CASSHRDGLGYTF	TGTGCCAGCAGCCACCGGGACGGCCTAGGCTACACCTTC
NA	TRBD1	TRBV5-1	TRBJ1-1	CASSLAQGIGTEAFF	TGCGCCAGCAGCTTGGCACAGGGGATCGGCACTGAAGCTTTCTTT
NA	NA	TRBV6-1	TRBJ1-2	CASSEPGRGYTF	TGTGCCAGCAGTGAACCCGGGAGGGGCTACACCTTC
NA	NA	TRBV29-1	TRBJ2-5	CSVDRVETQYF	TGCAGCGTTGACAGGGTAGAGACCCAGTACTTC
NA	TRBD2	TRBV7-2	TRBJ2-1	CASSLEASGGAGEQFF	TGTGCCAGCAGCTTAGAGGCTAGCGGGGGGGCCGGAGAGCAGTTCTTC
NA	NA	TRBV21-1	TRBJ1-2	CASSKGRIYTF	TGTGCCAGCAGCAAAGGAAGGATTTACACCTTC
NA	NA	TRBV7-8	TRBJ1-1	CASSLVDTGTEAFF	TGTGCCAGCAGCTTAGTCGACACCGGCACTGAAGCTTTCTTT
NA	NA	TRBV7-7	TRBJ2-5	CASSLAAFSETQYF	TGTGCCAGCAGCTTAGCGGCATTCTCAGAGACCCAGTACTTC
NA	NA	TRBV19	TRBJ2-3	CASSTQGLEGTDTQYF	TGTGCCAGTAGTACCCAGGGTCTTGAAGGGACAGATACGCAGTATTTT
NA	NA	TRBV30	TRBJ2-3	CAWSLEGGGDTQYF	TGTGCCTGGAGTTTGGAAGGGGGAGGAGATACGCAGTATTTT
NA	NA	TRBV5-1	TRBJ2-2	CASSLGAGITGELFF	TGCGCCAGCAGCTTGGGGGCGGGGATCACCGGGGAGCTGTTTTTT
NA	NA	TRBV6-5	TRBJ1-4	CASRETHATNEKLFF	TGTGCCAGCAGGGAGACCCATGCAACTAATGAAAAACTGTTTTTT
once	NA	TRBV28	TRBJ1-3	CASSPSDRQYGNTIYF	TGTGCCAGCAGTCCGTCGGACCGACAGTATGGAAACACCATATATTTT
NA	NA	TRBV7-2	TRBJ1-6	CASSLRVQESPLHF	TGTGCCAGCAGCTTGAGGGTACAGGAATCACCCCTCCACTTT
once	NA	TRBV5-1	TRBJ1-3	CASSLGQSGNTIYF	TGCGCCAGCAGCTTGGGACAGTCTGGAAACACCATATATTTT
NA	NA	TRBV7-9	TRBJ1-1	CASSLNIGMNTEAFF	TGTGCCAGCAGCTTAAATATTGGGATGAACACTGAAGCTTTCTTT
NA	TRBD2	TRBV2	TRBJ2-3	CASSEVGRATDTQYF	TGTGCCAGCAGTGAAGTTGGGAGGGCTACAGATACGCAGTATTTT
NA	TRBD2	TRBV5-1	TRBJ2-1	CASSSSGASYNEQFF	TGCGCCAGCAGCAGTAGCGGGGCCTCCTACAATGAGCAGTTCTTC
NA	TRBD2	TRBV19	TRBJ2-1	CASSRGGSGGARYNEQFF	TGTGCCAGTAGTAGAGGGGGTAGCGGGGGGGCGAGGTACAATGAGCAGTTCTTC
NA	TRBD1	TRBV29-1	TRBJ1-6	CSVRDSYNSPLHF	TGCAGCGTTCGGGACAGCTATAATTCACCCCTCCACTTT
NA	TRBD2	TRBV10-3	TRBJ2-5	CATHPTSGGETQYF	TGTGCCACCCACCCGACTAGCGGGGGGGAGACCCAGTACTTC